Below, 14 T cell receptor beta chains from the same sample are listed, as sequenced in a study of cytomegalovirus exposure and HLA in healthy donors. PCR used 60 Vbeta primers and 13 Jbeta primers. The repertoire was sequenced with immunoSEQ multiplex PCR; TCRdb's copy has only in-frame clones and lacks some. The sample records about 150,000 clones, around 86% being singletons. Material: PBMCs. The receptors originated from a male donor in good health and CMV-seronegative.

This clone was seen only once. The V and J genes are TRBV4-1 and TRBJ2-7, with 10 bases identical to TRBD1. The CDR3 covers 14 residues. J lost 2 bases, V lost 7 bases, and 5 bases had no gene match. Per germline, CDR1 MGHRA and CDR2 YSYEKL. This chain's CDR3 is CASKLGQGTYEQYF. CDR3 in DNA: TGCGCCAGCAAACTGGGACAGGGGACCTACGAGCAGTACTTC.

CDR3 DNA sequence: TGTGCCAGCAGCTTAACAGGGGGCGCGGGATATGGCTACACCTTC. Amino acid sequence: CASSLTGGAGYGYTF. The J gene is TRBJ1-2, the V gene TRBV5-6; 9 bases map to TRBD1. The germline gives CDR1 SGHDT, CDR2 YYEEEE. The CDR3 is 15 residues long. V was clipped by 2 bases and J by 5 bases; unmatched bases: 7.

The CDR3 here is CASSDRTGGPTNEKLFF. CDR3 nucleotides: TGTGCCAGCAGTGATCGGACAGGGGGCCCAACTAATGAAAAACTGTTTTTT. The chain uses TRBV2 and TRBJ1-4, with 11 positions matching TRBD1. This CDR3 has 17 amino acids. Trimming at V came to 3 bases and at J to 0 bases, leaving 3 bases not matched to a gene. In germline, CDR1 is SNHLY, CDR2 FYNNEI.

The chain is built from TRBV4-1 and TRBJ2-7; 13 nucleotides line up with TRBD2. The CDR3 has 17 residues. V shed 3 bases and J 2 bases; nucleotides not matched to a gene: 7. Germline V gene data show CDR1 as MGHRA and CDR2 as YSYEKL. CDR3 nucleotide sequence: TGCGCCAGCAGCCAGCGTGGACTAGCGGGGGCCACCTACGAGCAGTACTTC. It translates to CASSQRGLAGATYEQYF.

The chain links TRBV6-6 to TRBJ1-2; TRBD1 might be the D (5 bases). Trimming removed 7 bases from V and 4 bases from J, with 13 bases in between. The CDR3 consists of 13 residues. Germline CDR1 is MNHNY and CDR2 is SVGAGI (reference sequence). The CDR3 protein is CASTRSQGYGYTF. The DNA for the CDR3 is TGTGCCAGCACCCGGAGTCAGGGCTATGGCTACACCTTC.

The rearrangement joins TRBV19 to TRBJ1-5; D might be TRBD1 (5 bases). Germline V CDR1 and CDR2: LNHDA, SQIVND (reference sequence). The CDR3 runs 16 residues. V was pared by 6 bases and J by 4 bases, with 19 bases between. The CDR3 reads CASRLAGSLYNQPQHF. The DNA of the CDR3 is TGTGCCAGTAGATTGGCAGGGTCGCTTTATAATCAGCCCCAGCATTTT.

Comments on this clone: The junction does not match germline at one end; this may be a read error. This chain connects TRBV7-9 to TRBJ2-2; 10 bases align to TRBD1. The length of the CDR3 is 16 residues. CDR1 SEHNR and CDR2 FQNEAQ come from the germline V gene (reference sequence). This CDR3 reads CSSSLRRDRGPGELFF. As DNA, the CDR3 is TGTTCCAGCAGCTTACGCCGGGACAGGGGCCCCGGGGAGCTGTTTTTT.

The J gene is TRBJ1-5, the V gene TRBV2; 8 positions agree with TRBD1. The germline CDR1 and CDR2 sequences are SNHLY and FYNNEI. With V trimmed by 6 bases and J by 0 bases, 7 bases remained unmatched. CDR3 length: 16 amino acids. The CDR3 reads CASRVDRGYSNQPQHF. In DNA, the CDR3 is TGTGCCAGCAGGGTCGACAGGGGATATAGCAATCAGCCCCAGCATTTT.

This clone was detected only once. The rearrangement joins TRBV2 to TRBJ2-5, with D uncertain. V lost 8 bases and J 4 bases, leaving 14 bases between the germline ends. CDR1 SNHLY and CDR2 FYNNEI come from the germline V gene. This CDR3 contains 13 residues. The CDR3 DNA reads TGTGCCAGCTGGCAGGCCTATCCAGAGACCCAGTACTTC. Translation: CASWQAYPETQYF.

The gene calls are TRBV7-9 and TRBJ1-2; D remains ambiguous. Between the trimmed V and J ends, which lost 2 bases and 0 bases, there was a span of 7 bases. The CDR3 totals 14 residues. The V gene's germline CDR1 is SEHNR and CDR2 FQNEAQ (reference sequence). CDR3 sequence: CASSLSQTNYGYTF. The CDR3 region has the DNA TGTGCCAGCAGCTTATCCCAAACTAACTATGGCTACACCTTC. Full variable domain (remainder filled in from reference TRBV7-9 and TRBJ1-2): DTGVSQNPRHKITKRGQNVTFRCDPISEHNRLYWYRQTLGQGPEFLTYFQNEAQLEKSRLLSDRFSAERPKGSFSTLEIQRTEQGDSAMYLCASSLSQTNYGYTFGSGTRLTVV.

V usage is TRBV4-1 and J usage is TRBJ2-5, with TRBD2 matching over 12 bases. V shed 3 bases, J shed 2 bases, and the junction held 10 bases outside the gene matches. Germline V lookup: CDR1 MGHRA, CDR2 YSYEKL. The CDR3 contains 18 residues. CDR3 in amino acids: CASSHRLAGEQEQETQYF. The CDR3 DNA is TGCGCCAGCAGCCACAGACTAGCGGGGGAACAAGAACAAGAGACCCAGTACTTC.

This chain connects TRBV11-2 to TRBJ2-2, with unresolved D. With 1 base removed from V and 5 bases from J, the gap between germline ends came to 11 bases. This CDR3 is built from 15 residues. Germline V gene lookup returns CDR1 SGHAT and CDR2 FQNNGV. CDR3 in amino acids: CASSLVAAQTGELFF. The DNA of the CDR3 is TGTGCCAGCAGCTTAGTGGCAGCGCAAACCGGGGAGCTGTTTTTT.

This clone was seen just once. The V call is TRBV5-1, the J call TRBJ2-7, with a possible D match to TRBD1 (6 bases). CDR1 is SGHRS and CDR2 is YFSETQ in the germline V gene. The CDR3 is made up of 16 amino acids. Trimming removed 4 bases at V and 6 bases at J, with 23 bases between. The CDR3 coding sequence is TGCGCCAGCAGCCTGTCCAGGACAGCCCCTATGGGCGAGCAGTACTTC. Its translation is CASSLSRTAPMGEQYF.

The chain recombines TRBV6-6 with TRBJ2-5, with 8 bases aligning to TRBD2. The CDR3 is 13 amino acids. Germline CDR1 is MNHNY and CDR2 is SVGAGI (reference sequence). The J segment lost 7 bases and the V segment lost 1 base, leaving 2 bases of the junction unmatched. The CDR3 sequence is CASSYWAGGTQYF. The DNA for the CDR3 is TGTGCCAGCAGTTACTGGGCGGGGGGGACCCAGTACTTC.